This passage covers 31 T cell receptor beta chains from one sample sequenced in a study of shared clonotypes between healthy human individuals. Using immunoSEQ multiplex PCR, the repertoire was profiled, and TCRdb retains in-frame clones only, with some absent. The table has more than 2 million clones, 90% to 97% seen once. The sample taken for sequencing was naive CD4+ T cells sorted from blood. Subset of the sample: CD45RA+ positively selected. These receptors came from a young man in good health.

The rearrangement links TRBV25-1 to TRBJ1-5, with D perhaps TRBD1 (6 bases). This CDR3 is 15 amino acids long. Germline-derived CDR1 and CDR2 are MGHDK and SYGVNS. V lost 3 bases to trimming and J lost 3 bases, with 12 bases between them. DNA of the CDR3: TGTGCCAGCAGTGAGGGGGGGCCGGCCAATCAGCCCCAGCATTTT. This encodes CASSEGGPANQPQHF.

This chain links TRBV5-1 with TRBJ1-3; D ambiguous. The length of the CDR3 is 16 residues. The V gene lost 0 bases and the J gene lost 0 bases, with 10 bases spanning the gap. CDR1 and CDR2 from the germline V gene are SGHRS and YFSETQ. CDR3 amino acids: CASSLALGFSGNTIYF. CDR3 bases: TGCGCCAGCAGCTTGGCCCTAGGGTTCTCTGGAAACACCATATATTTT.

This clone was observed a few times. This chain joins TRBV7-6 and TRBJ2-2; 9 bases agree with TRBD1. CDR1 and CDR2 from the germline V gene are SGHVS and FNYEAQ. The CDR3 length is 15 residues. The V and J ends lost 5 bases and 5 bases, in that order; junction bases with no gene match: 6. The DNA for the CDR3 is TGTGCCAGCAGCGACTGGACAGGGGAAACCGGGGAGCTGTTTTTT. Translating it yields CASSDWTGETGELFF.

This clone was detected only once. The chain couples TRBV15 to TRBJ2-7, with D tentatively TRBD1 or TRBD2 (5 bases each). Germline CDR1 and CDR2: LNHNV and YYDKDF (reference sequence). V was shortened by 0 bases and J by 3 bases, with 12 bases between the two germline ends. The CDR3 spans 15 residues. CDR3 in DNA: TGTGCCACCAGCAGAGATACCGGGACCTACTACGAGCAGTACTTC. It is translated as CATSRDTGTYYEQYF. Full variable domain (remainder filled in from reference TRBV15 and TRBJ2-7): DAMVIQNPRYQVTQFGKPVTLSCSQTLNHNVMYWYQQKSSQAPKLLFHYYDKDFNNEADTPDNFQSRRPNTSFCFLDIRSPGLGDTAMYLCATSRDTGTYYEQYFGPGTRLTVT.

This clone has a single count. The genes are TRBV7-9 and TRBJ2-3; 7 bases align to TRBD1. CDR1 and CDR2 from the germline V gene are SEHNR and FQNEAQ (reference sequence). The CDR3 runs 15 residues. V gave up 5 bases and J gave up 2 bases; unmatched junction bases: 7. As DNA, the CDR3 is TGTGCCAGCAGCGGACACAGGGGCCTCACAGATACGCAGTATTTT. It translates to CASSGHRGLTDTQYF.

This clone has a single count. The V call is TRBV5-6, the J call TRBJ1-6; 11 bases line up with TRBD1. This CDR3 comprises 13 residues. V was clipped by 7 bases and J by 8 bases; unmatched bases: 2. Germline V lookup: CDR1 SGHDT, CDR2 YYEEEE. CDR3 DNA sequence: TGTGCCAGCCCGGACAGGGGGCATTCACCCCTCCACTTT. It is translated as CASPDRGHSPLHF.

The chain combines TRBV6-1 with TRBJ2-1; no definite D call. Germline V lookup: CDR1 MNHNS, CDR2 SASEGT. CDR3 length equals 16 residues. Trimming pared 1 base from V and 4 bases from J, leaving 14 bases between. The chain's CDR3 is CASSEGFYGSYNEQFF. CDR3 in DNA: TGTGCCAGCAGTGAAGGTTTCTATGGGTCTTACAATGAGCAGTTCTTC.

CDR3 coding DNA: TGCGCCAGCAGATTGGACTACAGAGCCTGCGAGCAGTACTTC. Encoded protein: CASRLDYRACEQYF. The rearrangement uses TRBV23-1 and TRBJ2-7; D might be TRBD2 (6 bases). TRBV23-1 is an open reading frame whose function is uncertain. The length of the CDR3 is 14 residues. Trimming took off 6 bases at V and 6 bases at J, with 18 bases between the two ends.

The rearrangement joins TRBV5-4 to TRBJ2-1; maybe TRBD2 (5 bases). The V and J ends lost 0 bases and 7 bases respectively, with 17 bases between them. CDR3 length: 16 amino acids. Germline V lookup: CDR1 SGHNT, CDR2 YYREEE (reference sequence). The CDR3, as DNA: TGTGCCAGCAGCTTGGATCGAGGTAGCGAGTGGAATGAGCAGTTCTTC. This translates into CASSLDRGSEWNEQFF.

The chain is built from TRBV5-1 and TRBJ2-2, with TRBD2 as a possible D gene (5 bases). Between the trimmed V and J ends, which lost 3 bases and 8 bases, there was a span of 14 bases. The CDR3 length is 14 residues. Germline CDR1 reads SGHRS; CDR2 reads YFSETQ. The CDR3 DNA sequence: TGCGCCAGCAGCTCCTTCGGGAAACAAGGGGAGCTGTTTTTT. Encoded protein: CASSSFGKQGELFF.

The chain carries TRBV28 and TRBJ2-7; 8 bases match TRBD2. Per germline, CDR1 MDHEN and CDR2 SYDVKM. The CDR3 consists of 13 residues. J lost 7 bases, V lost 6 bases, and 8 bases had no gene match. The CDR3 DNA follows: TGTGCCAGCAGGGGACTAGGGGTAGGGGAGCAGTACTTC. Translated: CASRGLGVGEQYF.

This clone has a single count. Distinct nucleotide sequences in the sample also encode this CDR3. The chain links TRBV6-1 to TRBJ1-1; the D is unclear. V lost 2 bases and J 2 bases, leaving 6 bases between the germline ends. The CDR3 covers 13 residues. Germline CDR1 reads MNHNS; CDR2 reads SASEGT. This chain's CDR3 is CASSEITNTEAFF. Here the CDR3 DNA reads TGTGCCAGCAGTGAAATAACTAACACTGAAGCTTTCTTT.

The CDR3 region has the DNA TGTGCCAGCAGCTCCGGGACTAGCGGGAGGGCAGATACGCAGTATTTT. It encodes CASSSGTSGRADTQYF. J is TRBJ2-3 and V is TRBV5-4, with TRBD2 matching over 16 bases. Per germline, CDR1 SGHNT and CDR2 YYREEE (reference sequence). The CDR3 totals 16 residues. V was clipped by 3 bases and J by 4 bases; unmatched bases: 2. Full variable domain (outside the CDR3, taken from reference TRBV5-4 and TRBJ2-3): ETGVTQSPTHLIKTRGQQVTLRCSSQSGHNTVSWYQQALGQGPQFIFQYYREEENGRGNFPPRFSGLQFPNYSSELNVNALELDDSALYLCASSSGTSGRADTQYFGPGTRLTVL.

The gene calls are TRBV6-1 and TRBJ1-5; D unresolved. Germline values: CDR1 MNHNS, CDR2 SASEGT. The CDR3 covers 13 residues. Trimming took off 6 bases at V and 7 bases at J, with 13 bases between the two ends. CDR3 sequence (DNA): TGTGCCAGCAGCGAGGGCCCGGGGCAGCCCCAGCATTTT. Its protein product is CASSEGPGQPQHF.

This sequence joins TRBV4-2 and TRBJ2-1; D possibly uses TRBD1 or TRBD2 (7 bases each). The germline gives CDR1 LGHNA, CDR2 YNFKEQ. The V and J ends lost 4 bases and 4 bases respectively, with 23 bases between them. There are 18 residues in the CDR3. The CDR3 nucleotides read TGTGCCAGCAGCCGCCCCCTAGGGGGGGACAGAGATTACAATGAGCAGTTCTTC. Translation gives CASSRPLGGDRDYNEQFF.

CDR3 nucleotides: TGTGCCAGAAGCTGTCAGGACACTTCGTGGGGCAATCAGCCCCAGCATTTT. Translation gives CARSCQDTSWGNQPQHF. The V gene is TRBV7-5, the J gene TRBJ1-5; the table's D call of TRBD1 was not tested on the DNA. TRBV7-5 is a known pseudogene. CDR3 size: 17 residues.

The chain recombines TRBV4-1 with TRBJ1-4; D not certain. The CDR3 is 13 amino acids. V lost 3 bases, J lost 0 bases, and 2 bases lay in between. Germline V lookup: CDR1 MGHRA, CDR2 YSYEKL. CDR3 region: CASSHPTNEKLFF. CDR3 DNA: TGCGCCAGCAGCCACCCAACTAATGAAAAACTGTTTTTT.

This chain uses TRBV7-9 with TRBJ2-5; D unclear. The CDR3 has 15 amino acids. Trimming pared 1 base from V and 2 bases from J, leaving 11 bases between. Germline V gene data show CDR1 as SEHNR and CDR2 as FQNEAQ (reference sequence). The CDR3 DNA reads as TGTGCCAGCAGCTTAGAGGCGTCCGGTCAAGAGACCCAGTACTTC. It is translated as CASSLEASGQETQYF.

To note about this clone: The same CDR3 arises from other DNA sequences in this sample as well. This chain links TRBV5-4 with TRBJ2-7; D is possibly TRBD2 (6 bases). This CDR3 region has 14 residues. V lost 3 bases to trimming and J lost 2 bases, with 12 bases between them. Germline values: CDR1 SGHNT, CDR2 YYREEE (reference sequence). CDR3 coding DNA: TGTGCCAGCAGCTCCCCGGGACTGGCCTACGAGCAGTACTTC. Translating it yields CASSSPGLAYEQYF.

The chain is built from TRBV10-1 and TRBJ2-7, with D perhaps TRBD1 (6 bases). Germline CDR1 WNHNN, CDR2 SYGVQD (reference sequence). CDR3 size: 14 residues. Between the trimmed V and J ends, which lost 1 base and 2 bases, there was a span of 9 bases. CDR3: CASSEWAGAYEQYF. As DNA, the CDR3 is TGCGCCAGCAGTGAGTGGGCAGGGGCCTACGAGCAGTACTTC.

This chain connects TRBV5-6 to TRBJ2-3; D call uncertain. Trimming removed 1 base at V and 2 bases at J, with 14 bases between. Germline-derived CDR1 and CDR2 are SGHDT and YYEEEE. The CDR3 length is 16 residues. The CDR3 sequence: CASSLQGFANTDTQYF. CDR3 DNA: TGTGCCAGCAGCTTGCAAGGGTTCGCAAACACAGATACGCAGTATTTT.

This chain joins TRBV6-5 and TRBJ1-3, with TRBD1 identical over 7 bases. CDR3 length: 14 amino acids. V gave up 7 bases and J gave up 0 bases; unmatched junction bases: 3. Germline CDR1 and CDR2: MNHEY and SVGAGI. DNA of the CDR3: TGTGCCAGCACTCGGGACAGCTCTGGAAACACCATATATTTT. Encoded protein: CASTRDSSGNTIYF.

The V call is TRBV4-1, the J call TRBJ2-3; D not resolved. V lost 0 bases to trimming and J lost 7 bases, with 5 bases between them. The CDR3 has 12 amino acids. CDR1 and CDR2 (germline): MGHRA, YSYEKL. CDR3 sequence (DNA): TGCGCCAGCAGCCAAGATAGCCATACGCAGTATTTT. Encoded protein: CASSQDSHTQYF.

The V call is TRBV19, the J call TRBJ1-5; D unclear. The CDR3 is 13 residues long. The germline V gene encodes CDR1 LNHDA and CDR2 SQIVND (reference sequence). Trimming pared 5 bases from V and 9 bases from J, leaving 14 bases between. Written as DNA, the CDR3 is TGTGCCAGTAGTTCCCCCCAGCCGGGGCCCCAGCATTTT. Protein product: CASSSPQPGPQHF.

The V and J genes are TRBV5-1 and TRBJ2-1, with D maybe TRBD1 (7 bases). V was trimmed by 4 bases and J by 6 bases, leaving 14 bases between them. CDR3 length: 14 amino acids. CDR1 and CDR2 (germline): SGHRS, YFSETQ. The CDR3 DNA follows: TGCGCCAGCAGCGCGGGACAGCTATCCAATGAGCAGTTCTTC. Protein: CASSAGQLSNEQFF.

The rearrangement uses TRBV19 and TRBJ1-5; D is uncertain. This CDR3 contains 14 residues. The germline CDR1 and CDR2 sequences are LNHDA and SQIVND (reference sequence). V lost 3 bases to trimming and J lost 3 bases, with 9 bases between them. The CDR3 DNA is TGTGCCAGTAGTATTCGGGTCCTCAATCAGCCCCAGCATTTT. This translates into CASSIRVLNQPQHF.

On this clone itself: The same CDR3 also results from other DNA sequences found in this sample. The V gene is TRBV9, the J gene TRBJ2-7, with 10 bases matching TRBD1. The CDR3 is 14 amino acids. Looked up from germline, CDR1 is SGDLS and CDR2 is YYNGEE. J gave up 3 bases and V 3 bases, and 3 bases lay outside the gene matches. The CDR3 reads CASSAGTGDYEQYF. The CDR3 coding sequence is TGTGCCAGCAGCGCCGGGACAGGGGACTACGAGCAGTACTTC.

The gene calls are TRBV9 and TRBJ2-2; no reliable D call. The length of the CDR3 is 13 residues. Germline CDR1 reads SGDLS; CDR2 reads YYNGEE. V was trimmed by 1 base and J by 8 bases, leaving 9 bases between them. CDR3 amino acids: CASSVLGFGELFF. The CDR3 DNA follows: TGTGCCAGCAGCGTACTAGGGTTTGGGGAGCTGTTTTTT.

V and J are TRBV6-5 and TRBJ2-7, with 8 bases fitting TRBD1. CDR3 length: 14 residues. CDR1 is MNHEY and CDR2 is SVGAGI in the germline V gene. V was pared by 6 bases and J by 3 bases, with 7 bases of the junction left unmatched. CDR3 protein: CASSLTGVSYEQYF. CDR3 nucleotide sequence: TGTGCCAGCAGCCTGACAGGGGTTAGCTACGAGCAGTACTTC.

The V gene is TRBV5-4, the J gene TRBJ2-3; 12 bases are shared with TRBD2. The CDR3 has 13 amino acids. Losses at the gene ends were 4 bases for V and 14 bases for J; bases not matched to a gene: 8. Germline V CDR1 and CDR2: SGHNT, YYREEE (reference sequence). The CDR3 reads CASSRTSGDVSYF. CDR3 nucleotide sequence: TGTGCCAGCAGCAGGACTAGCGGGGACGTTTCGTATTTT.

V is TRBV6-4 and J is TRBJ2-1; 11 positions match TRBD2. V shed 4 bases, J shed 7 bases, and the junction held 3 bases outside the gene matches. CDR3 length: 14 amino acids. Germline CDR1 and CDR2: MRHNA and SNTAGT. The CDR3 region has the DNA TGTGCCAGCAGTGGTACTAGCGGGGGAAATGAGCAGTTCTTC. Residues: CASSGTSGGNEQFF.